This entry lists 6 T cell receptor beta chains sequenced from one sample in a study of radiation and T cells in renal cell carcinoma. Clones were read by immunoSEQ multiplex PCR, and TCRdb kept only the in-frame ones, dropping some. The data show 95,000 or so clones, 75% to 90% seen once. Time point in this sample: baseline pretreatment blood. Indicated treatment: 15 Gy SBRT to primary tumor, nephrectomy 4 weeks later. The specimen was blood, collected from a patient whose treatment included radiotherapy and nephrectomy. These receptors originate from a middle-aged man with renal cell carcinoma.

The J gene is TRBJ1-2, the V gene TRBV28; D is perhaps TRBD1 (6 bases). Trimming left V 4 bases short and J 10 bases short, with 22 bases between. The CDR3 is 15 residues long. Germline loops: CDR1 MDHEN, CDR2 SYDVKM. The CDR3 bases are TGTGCCAGCAGTTCCTTCGAAAGGGGGTTTGCTATCTACACCTTC. It codes for CASSSFERGFAIYTF.

The table lists this clone with a few counts. This chain connects TRBV19 to TRBJ2-5; either TRBD1 or TRBD2 may supply D (5 bases each). This CDR3 is 14 amino acids long. Germline V CDR1 and CDR2: LNHDA, SQIVND (reference sequence). V gave up 1 base and J gave up 5 bases, with 11 bases separating them. CDR3 protein: CASSIATGGETQYF. The CDR3 DNA sequence: TGTGCCAGTAGTATAGCAACAGGCGGGGAGACCCAGTACTTC.

The chain combines TRBV18 with TRBJ2-1, with D unresolved. V lost 2 bases and J lost 0, with 5 bases in between. The CDR3 extends over 14 amino acids. The germline gives CDR1 KGHSH, CDR2 LQKENI. The CDR3: CASSPSSSYNEQFF. In DNA form, the CDR3 reads TGTGCCAGCTCACCAAGTAGCTCCTACAATGAGCAGTTCTTC.

The V gene is TRBV2, the J gene TRBJ1-4, with no clear D. Germline-derived CDR1 and CDR2 are SNHLY and FYNNEI. The CDR3 length is 13 residues. V was clipped by 7 bases and J by 1 base, with 7 bases between them. CDR3 protein: CASNEGTNEKLFF. The CDR3 bases are TGTGCCAGCAACGAGGGAACTAATGAAAAACTGTTTTTT.

The V and J genes are TRBV10-2 and TRBJ1-2, with D unclear. Trimming cost V 0 bases and J 5 bases, with 16 bases left between them. The CDR3 sequence is 16 residues long. Germline loops: CDR1 WSHSY, CDR2 SAAADI. The CDR3 bases are TGCGCCAGCAGTGAGTCGACGGCACCAACTACTTATGGCTACACCTTC. Its translation is CASSESTAPTTYGYTF.

J is TRBJ2-5 and V is TRBV5-5; 11 bases line up with TRBD2. The V and J ends lost 2 bases and 5 bases, in that order; junction bases with no gene match: 2. Germline values: CDR1 SGHKS, CDR2 YYEKEE (reference sequence). The CDR3 runs 14 residues. In DNA form, the CDR3 reads TGTGCCAGCAGCTTACTAGCGGGAGTGGAGACCCAGTACTTC. This encodes CASSLLAGVETQYF.